This T cell receptor (beta chain) was sequenced during a study of regulatory T cells in long-lasting Graves disease. There are 14 residues in the CDR3. Germline V gene data show CDR1 as MNHEY and CDR2 as SMNVEV (reference sequence). With regard to this clonotype: This may be a read error: a much more frequent sequence differs by one nucleotide.

Construction of TCR beta libraries relied on iRepertoire HTBI primers and on Arm-PCR targeting CDR3 regions. MiXCR, applied by TCRdb to the multiplex PCR reads, yields one record per CDR3 protein. The sample yields 400,000 to 450,000 distinct CDR3 sequences, around 15% seen once. Time point given: newly diagnosed GD, antithyroid drugs for less than 3 months. With RNA extracted from PBMCs as input, the TCR library was made. A further study also used this sample, focusing on T cells in Graves' hyperthyroidism and ophthalmopathy. Turning to that study: Participants, patients aged 18 to 65, had newly diagnosed hyperthyroidism with a duration under 2 months. Blood also contained most expanded thyroid clonotypes above 0.001.

The V call is TRBV27, the J call TRBJ2-1, with a weak D call TRBD2 (6 bases). Judging by the DNA end, TRBJ2-5 fits better; the J call may be wrong. This material consisted of peripheral blood mononuclear cells (PBMCs), taken at new diagnosis, from a patient treated with antithyroid drugs. This clonotype was sampled from a woman aged 25 to 39 with Graves disease. The CDR3 sequence: CASSPSGDQETQYF. CDR3 bases: TGTGCCAGCAGTCCGTCGGGAGACCAAGAGACCCAGTACTTC.